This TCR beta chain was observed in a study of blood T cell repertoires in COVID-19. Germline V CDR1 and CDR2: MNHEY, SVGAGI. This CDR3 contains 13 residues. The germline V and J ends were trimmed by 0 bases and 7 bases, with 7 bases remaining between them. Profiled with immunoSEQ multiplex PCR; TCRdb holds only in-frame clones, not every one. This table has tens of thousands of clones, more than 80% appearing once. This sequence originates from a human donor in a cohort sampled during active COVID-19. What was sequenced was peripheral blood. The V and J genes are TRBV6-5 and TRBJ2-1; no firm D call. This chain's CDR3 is CASSYSVTNEQFF. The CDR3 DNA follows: TGTGCCAGCAGTTACTCAGTAACAAATGAGCAGTTCTTC.